These T cell receptor beta chains were read from a single sample in a study of CD8 T cells in ankylosing spondylitis. Each CDR3 protein is one row after TCRdb ran MiXCR on the 5' RACE reads. Among 200,000 to 300,000 distinct CDR3 sequences, around 9.2% were seen once, and the ten largest hold approximately 6.3%. Source material: blood, either unsorted or a sorted T cell fraction (not recorded which). The receptors were gathered from a male donor with ankylosing spondylitis or in good health (not recorded which). The CDR3 runs from the conserved cysteine through the conserved F or W. D genes are given only for firm matches. The size of a clone is reported for some rows only, either as once, few or many, or as a class for expanded clones.

TRBJ2-5	-	few	TRBV6-2/TRBV6-3	TGTGCCAGCAGCGCACACGGACGGCGGGAGACCCAGTACTTC	CASSAHGRRETQYF
TRBJ2-3	TRBD2	few	TRBV7-3	TGTGCCAGCAGCTTAATAAGGCTAGCGGGGGGCCTAGATACGCAGTATTTT	CASSLIRLAGGLDTQYF
TRBJ1-1	-	many	TRBV9	TGTGCCAGCAGCGGGATTTCACAGTCCCGGAGCACTGAAGCTTTCTTT	CASSGISQSRSTEAFF
TRBJ2-7	-	many	TRBV30	TGTGCCTGGAGTGCAGGACTTGCTCCCTACGAGCAGTACTTC	CAWSAGLAPYEQYF
TRBJ1-6	TRBD1	few	TRBV20-1	TGCAGTGCTTGGGGCCGACAGGGGTCCTATAATTCACCCCTCCACTTT	CSAWGRQGSYNSPLHF
TRBJ1-5	TRBD1	many	TRBV29-1	TGCAGCGTTCGGCAGGGGGCAAGTCAGCCCCAGCATTTT	CSVRQGASQPQHF
TRBJ2-3	-	many	TRBV7-2	TGTGCCAGCAGCTTCCCTAGCACAGATACGCAGTATTTT	CASSFPSTDTQYF
TRBJ1-3	TRBD1	-	TRBV7-9	TGTGCCAGCAGCCCCGGGACAGGTCTATCTGGAAACACCATATATTTT	CASSPGTGLSGNTIYF
TRBJ2-3	TRBD2	-	TRBV6-1	TGTGCCAGCAGTGTGGGCGGGGGGGCCACAGATACGCAGTATTTT	CASSVGGGATDTQYF
TRBJ1-2	-	many	TRBV4-2	TGTGCCAGCAGCCAAGAACGTTGGCTGGTCAATAACTATGGCTACACCTTC	CASSQERWLVNNYGYTF
TRBJ2-4	TRBD2	many	TRBV7-8	TGTGCCAGCAGCTTATTCACCAGCGGGAGGGCCAAAAACATTCAGTACTTC	CASSLFTSGRAKNIQYF
TRBJ2-1	-	many	TRBV19	TGTGCCAGTAGTAGCACTAGTTCCAATGAGCAGTTCTTC	CASSSTSSNEQFF
TRBJ1-1	-	many	TRBV15	TGTGCCACCAGCAGGGACAGGAACACTGAAGCTTTCTTT	CATSRDRNTEAFF
TRBJ1-6	TRBD1	many	TRBV2	TGTGCCAGCAGCCGGGACAGAAATTCACCCCTCCACTTT	CASSRDRNSPLHF
TRBJ2-3	TRBD1	many	TRBV7-7	TGTGCTAGCAGCAGGACAGGGGGCGTAGATACGCAGTATTTT	CASSRTGGVDTQYF
TRBJ2-1	TRBD2	-	TRBV27	TGTGCCAGCAGTGGGGGACTAGCGGTCGACAATGAGCAGTTCTTC	CASSGGLAVDNEQFF
TRBJ1-2	TRBD1	-	TRBV7-9	TGTGCCAGCAGCTTTACACGAGAGGGACAGGGGGCCTATGGCTACACCTTC	CASSFTREGQGAYGYTF
TRBJ1-2	-	many	TRBV7-9	TGTGCCAGCAGCTTAGAGCGTGGCTACACCTTC	CASSLERGYTF
TRBJ2-7	-	many	TRBV7-9	TGTGCCAGCAGCTTAGGACCACACTACGAGCAGTACTTC	CASSLGPHYEQYF
TRBJ2-1	TRBD2	many	TRBV7-9	TGTGCCAGCAGCCGGGGACTAGCGGGAGACAATGAGCAGTTCTTC	CASSRGLAGDNEQFF
TRBJ1-5	-	many	TRBV20-1	TGCAGTGCTATTTCGCTCGGGGGCGAACAGCCCCAGCATTTT	CSAISLGGEQPQHF
TRBJ2-3	-	-	TRBV11-2	TGTGCCAGCAGCTCCTCGGCGGGCCATAATAGGCAGTATTTT	CASSSSAGHNRQYF
TRBJ2-1	TRBD2	few	TRBV20-1	TGCAGTGCAAATAAGCGGGGCCTCACCTACAATGAGCAGTTCTTC	CSANKRGLTYNEQFF
TRBJ2-3	TRBD1	many	TRBV7-2	TGTGCCAGCAGCTTAGGAGTCAGGGGGTCGACAGATACGCAGTATTTT	CASSLGVRGSTDTQYF
TRBJ2-7	TRBD1	many	TRBV20-1	TGCAGTGCTTTGCTACAGGGGGTCGGCTACGAGCAGTACTTC	CSALLQGVGYEQYF
TRBJ1-4	-	once	TRBV5-1	TGCGCCAGCAGCTTGGCAGGTGAAAAACGGTTTTTT	CASSLAGEKRFF
TRBJ1-2	TRBD1	many	TRBV10-3	TGTGCCATCAGTGAGACGGGACAGGGAAACGGCTACACCTTC	CAISETGQGNGYTF
TRBJ1-4	-	many	TRBV4-3	TGCGCCAGCAGTCCCCCTTCGACAGTACCTAATGAAAAACTGTTTTTT	CASSPPSTVPNEKLFF
TRBJ1-3	-	many	TRBV12-3/TRBV12-4	TGTGCCAGCAGTTTAGCGGGTGGAAACACCATATATTTT	CASSLAGGNTIYF
TRBJ2-1	-	many	TRBV7-9	TGTGCCAGCAGCCCACCAACTACGCGAAACAATGAGCAGTTCTTC	CASSPPTTRNNEQFF
TRBJ2-2	-	many	TRBV7-9	TGTGCCAGCAGCCTACATTACACCGGGGAGCTGTTTTTT	CASSLHYTGELFF
TRBJ1-2	TRBD1	many	TRBV7-2	TGTGCCAGCAGCTTAGCTGGGACAGGGGGCAGTTTCTATGGCTACACCTTC	CASSLAGTGGSFYGYTF
TRBJ1-1	TRBD1	many	TRBV5-1	TGCGCCAGCAGCTTACGACAGGGCACTGAAGCTTTCTTT	CASSLRQGTEAFF
TRBJ1-2	-	few	TRBV4-3	TGCGCCAGCAGCCAAGACGGCTCTGGCTACACCTTC	CASSQDGSGYTF
TRBJ2-7	-	-	TRBV20-1	TGCAGTGCTAGTCGGGACCGGGGGATATACGAGCAGTACTTC	CSASRDRGIYEQYF
TRBJ1-5	-	many	TRBV18	TGTGCCAGCTCACCAGACGACAATCAGCCCCAGCATTTT	CASSPDDNQPQHF
TRBJ1-2	-	many	TRBV5-1	TGCGCCAGCAGCTTGGTTCCGGATAACTATGGCTACACCTTC	CASSLVPDNYGYTF
TRBJ2-7	-	many	TRBV7-2	TGTGCCAGCAGCTTAGACATTACAGACTACGAGCAGTACTTC	CASSLDITDYEQYF
TRBJ2-2	TRBD2	many	TRBV7-7	TGTGCTAGCAGCTCCGTAGCGGGAGAGAACACCGGGGAGCTGTTTTTT	CASSSVAGENTGELFF
TRBJ2-7	TRBD1	-	TRBV7-2	TGTGCCAGCAGCTTAGCGGCCCCCGGGACAGGGACCTACGAGCAGTACTTC	CASSLAAPGTGTYEQYF
TRBJ2-7	-	many	TRBV5-1	TGCGCCAGCAGCCAGACGAGGGGTAGGGACGAGCAGTACTTC	CASSQTRGRDEQYF
TRBJ2-1	-	many	TRBV9	TGTGCCAGCAGCGTTTATATTAGCGGAGATGAGCAGTTCTTC	CASSVYISGDEQFF
TRBJ2-5	TRBD2	-	TRBV20-1	TGCAGTGCTAGGGTCCCGGGACTAGTGGAGACCCAGCACTTC	CSARVPGLVETQHF
TRBJ2-3	-	-	TRBV7-2	TGTGCCAGCAGAAAAAAGGGTGGAGTAGATACGCAGTATTTT	CASRKKGGVDTQYF
TRBJ1-2	-	many	TRBV5-1	TGCGCCAGCAGCTTGAGTTCCAACTATGGCTACACCTTC	CASSLSSNYGYTF